The 27 T cell receptor beta chains listed next were all sequenced from one sample in a study of blood T cell repertoires in COVID-19. Only in-frame clones appear in the TCRdb table, and some are missing; sequencing was by immunoSEQ multiplex PCR. The sample records under 75,000 clones, 73% being singletons. The sample was peripheral blood. The receptors come from a man aged 55 to 69 with acute or convalescent COVID-19.

This clone was found once. The chain couples TRBV6-1 to TRBJ2-7; 10 nucleotides align to TRBD1. Trimming removed 3 bases from V and 5 bases from J; junction bases left unmatched: 10. CDR3 length: 16 amino acids. From germline, CDR1 is MNHNS and CDR2 SASEGT. CDR3 nucleotides: TGTGCCAGCAGTGATTTGTCCCGGGACAGGGGACACGAGCAGTACTTC. It specifies CASSDLSRDRGHEQYF.

This chain connects TRBV5-1 to TRBJ2-1, with 8 bases fitting TRBD2. This CDR3 has 16 residues. Looked up from germline, CDR1 is SGHRS and CDR2 is YFSETQ. Trimming cost V 4 bases and J 3 bases; bases outside gene matches: 9. CDR3 in DNA: TGCGCCAGCAGCCCGGCCGGGGGGGAGAACTACAATGAGCAGTTCTTC. Amino acid sequence: CASSPAGGENYNEQFF.

The chain uses TRBV28 and TRBJ2-5; 12 bases fit TRBD2. The V gene end was trimmed by 5 bases and the J gene end by 3 bases; junction bases not matched to a gene: 7. In germline, CDR1 is MDHEN, CDR2 SYDVKM. The CDR3 runs to 16 residues. The CDR3 coding sequence is TGTGCCAGCAGTAGGGCGACTAGCGGGAGAAAAGAGACCCAGTACTTC. This encodes CASSRATSGRKETQYF.

The DNA of the CDR3 is TGTGCCAGCAGTTTGACATTCACAGATACGCAGTATTTT. This sequence encodes CASSLTFTDTQYF. The genes are TRBV6-6 and TRBJ2-3; D unclear. From germline, CDR1 is MNHNY and CDR2 SVGAGI (reference sequence). CDR3 length equals 13 residues. Trimming cost V 4 bases and J 2 bases, with 7 bases left between them.

The rearrangement uses TRBV5-1 and TRBJ1-2, with D perhaps matching TRBD1 (5 bases). Germline V gene lookup returns CDR1 SGHRS and CDR2 YFSETQ. V lost 0 bases to trimming and J lost 6 bases, with 6 bases between them. The CDR3 loop spans 12 amino acids. The CDR3 loop reads CASSLEGNGYTF. DNA for the CDR3: TGCGCCAGCAGCTTGGAGGGGAATGGCTACACCTTC.

This chain joins TRBV5-6 and TRBJ2-7; TRBD2 matches at 12 bases. V shed 4 bases and J 2 bases; nucleotides not matched to a gene: 7. The CDR3 is made up of 16 amino acids. The germline V gene encodes CDR1 SGHDT and CDR2 YYEEEE. The CDR3 DNA follows: TGTGCCAGCAGCCCGAGGACTAGCGGGATCCCCTACGAGCAGTACTTC. Its protein is CASSPRTSGIPYEQYF.

V is TRBV28 and J is TRBJ1-5, with unresolved D. This CDR3 contains 12 residues. The germline V and J ends were trimmed by 7 bases and 9 bases, with 13 bases remaining between them. Germline V gene lookup returns CDR1 MDHEN and CDR2 SYDVKM. CDR3 coding DNA: TGTGCCAGCACCCAACTAGGTGGGCCCCAGCATTTT. As protein: CASTQLGGPQHF.

This clone came up a few times. V is TRBV4-2 and J is TRBJ1-1; D is unclear. The germline V gene encodes CDR1 LGHNA and CDR2 YNFKEQ. Trimming stripped 4 bases from V and 1 base from J, with 4 bases between. This CDR3 has 12 residues. The CDR3 spells CASSRQNTEAFF. CDR3 DNA: TGTGCCAGCAGCCGACAGAACACTGAAGCTTTCTTT.

The rearrangement uses TRBV5-1 and TRBJ2-1, with a possible D match to TRBD1 (6 bases). V lost 0 bases to trimming and J lost 10 bases, with 11 bases between them. The CDR3 spans 13 residues. Germline assignment: CDR1 SGHRS and CDR2 YFSETQ. The DNA of the CDR3 is TGCGCCAGCAGCTTGGCCGGAAGGGGGGAGCAGTTCTTC. This codes for CASSLAGRGEQFF.

The J gene is TRBJ1-1, the V gene TRBV6-5; 8 bases fit TRBD1. The junction had 5 bases not matched to a gene; V was cut back by 4 bases and J by 1 base. This CDR3 spans 15 amino acids. CDR1 and CDR2 (germline): MNHEY, SVGAGI. CDR3 protein: CASSLTGGRNTEAFF. The CDR3, as DNA: TGTGCCAGCAGTTTAACAGGGGGGAGGAACACTGAAGCTTTCTTT.

The chain recombines TRBV12-3 or TRBV12-4 with TRBJ2-7; tentative D call: TRBD2 (5 bases). The CDR3 runs 13 residues. The ends were cut back, 8 bases at V and 2 bases at J, with 13 bases in the middle. The CDR3 reads CASGSRGAYEQYF. The CDR3 DNA reads TGTGCCAGCGGTTCCCGGGGAGCCTACGAGCAGTACTTC.

V and J are TRBV19 and TRBJ2-3, with D tentatively TRBD2 (5 bases). V lost 3 bases, J lost 2 bases, and 18 bases lay in between. CDR1 LNHDA and CDR2 SQIVND come from the germline V gene (reference sequence). The CDR3 is 17 amino acids. The CDR3 region has the DNA TGTGCCAGTAGTATGACCGGCAGAGGGCTGAACACAGATACGCAGTATTTT. Residues: CASSMTGRGLNTDTQYF.

This clone was seen at least ten times. This chain connects TRBV10-1 to TRBJ1-5; D is undetermined. Between the trimmed V and J ends, which lost 4 bases and 4 bases, there was a span of 5 bases. Germline assignment: CDR1 WNHNN and CDR2 SYGVQD (reference sequence). There are 12 residues in the CDR3. The CDR3 region has the DNA TGCGCCAGCAGTGCGGGAAATCAGCCCCAGCATTTT. It specifies CASSAGNQPQHF.

This chain joins TRBV20-1 and TRBJ2-1; the match to TRBD2 covers 11 bases. This CDR3 has 11 residues. Trimming took 6 bases from V and 11 from J; bases not matched to a gene: 3. CDR1 is DFQATT, CDR2 SNEGSKA, per germline (reference sequence). Written as DNA, the CDR3 is TGCAGTGCCACTAGCGGGAGCCAGCAGTTCTTC. Translation: CSATSGSQQFF.

V is TRBV5-4 and J is TRBJ2-3; D is undetermined. Germline values: CDR1 SGHNT, CDR2 YYREEE (reference sequence). The V end was cut by 3 bases, the J end by 5 bases, with 10 bases between. This CDR3 contains 13 residues. In DNA, the CDR3 is TGTGCCAGCAGCTCCAACCCGGGAGATACGCAGTATTTT. As protein: CASSSNPGDTQYF.

The chain joins TRBV7-9 to TRBJ2-1; D possibly corresponds to TRBD1 (6 bases). The CDR3 length is 13 residues. Germline values: CDR1 SEHNR, CDR2 FQNEAQ (reference sequence). V was shortened by 5 bases and J by 4 bases, with 9 bases between the two germline ends. The CDR3: CASSPGQYNEQFF. The CDR3 region has the DNA TGTGCCAGCAGCCCCGGACAGTACAATGAGCAGTTCTTC.

About this clone itself: The sample has other DNA sequences that encode this CDR3 too. This chain joins TRBV5-1 and TRBJ2-7; D remains unclear. Germline CDR1 and CDR2: SGHRS and YFSETQ. The CDR3 contains 13 residues. V was shortened by 0 bases and J by 2 bases, with 6 bases between the two germline ends. CDR3 nucleotide sequence: TGCGCCAGCAGCTTGGACAGCACCTACGAGCAGTACGTC. Protein sequence: CASSLDSTYEQYV.

The V call is TRBV5-6, the J call TRBJ1-4, with D maybe TRBD1 (6 bases). V was shortened by 6 bases and J by 8 bases, with 11 bases between the two germline ends. This CDR3 has 12 amino acids. CDR1 and CDR2 from the germline V gene are SGHDT and YYEEEE. The CDR3 protein is CASTLTGEKLFF. The CDR3 DNA sequence: TGTGCCAGCACTCTAACAGGGGAAAAACTGTTTTTT.

CDR3 sequence: CASSRDRALANEQFF. CDR3 in DNA: TGTGCCAGCAGCCGCGACAGAGCGTTGGCAAATGAGCAGTTCTTC. This chain links TRBV3-1 (or the pseudogene TRBV3-2) with TRBJ2-1; possible D gene TRBD1, 5 bases. This CDR3 spans 15 amino acids. The V end was cut by 4 bases, the J end by 7 bases, with 17 bases between. Germline CDR1 and CDR2: LGHDT and YNNKEL (reference sequence).

V usage is TRBV24-1 and J usage is TRBJ1-2; D remains unclear. Trimming pared 3 bases from V and 4 bases from J, leaving 8 bases between. Germline CDR1 KGHDR, CDR2 SFDVKD. The CDR3 is made up of 13 amino acids. For the CDR3, the DNA is TGTGCCACCAGTGATCTTGGAGGCTATGGCTACACCTTC. This translates into CATSDLGGYGYTF.

DNA of the CDR3: TGCGCCAGCAAGACAGCACTTAATTCGAATGAAAAACTGTTTTTT. Translated: CASKTALNSNEKLFF. V and J are TRBV5-1 and TRBJ1-4, with a weak D call TRBD1 (5 bases). Germline-derived CDR1 and CDR2 are SGHRS and YFSETQ. This CDR3 is 15 amino acids long. V was shortened by 6 bases and J by 5 bases, with 17 bases between the two germline ends.

The chain uses TRBV28 and TRBJ2-5; 9 bases align to TRBD1. Per the germline V gene, CDR1 is MDHEN and CDR2 is SYDVKM. V lost 2 bases, J lost 4 bases, and 29 bases stayed unmatched. The CDR3 sequence is 23 residues long. The CDR3 sequence is CASSLPLRKEKAGTGIAGETQYF. DNA for the CDR3: TGTGCCAGCAGTTTACCCCTACGCAAAGAAAAGGCCGGGACAGGGATAGCTGGAGAGACCCAGTACTTC.

The chain uses TRBV5-4 and TRBJ2-5; TRBD2 matches at 14 bases. The CDR3 is made up of 14 amino acids. V lost 8 bases, J lost 5 bases, and 5 bases stayed unmatched. The V gene's germline CDR1 is SGHNT and CDR2 YYREEE (reference sequence). CDR3 protein: CASGLAGGGETQYF. CDR3 DNA sequence: TGTGCCAGTGGACTAGCGGGAGGAGGGGAGACCCAGTACTTC. The full variable domain, rest sourced from reference TRBV5-4 and TRBJ2-5, is ETGVTQSPTHLIKTRGQQVTLRCSSQSGHNTVSWYQQALGQGPQFIFQYYREEENGRGNFPPRFSGLQFPNYSSELNVNALELDDSALYLCASGLAGGGETQYFGPGTRLLVL.

This clone was recorded only once. This chain joins TRBV6-1 and TRBJ2-5; 9 bases map to TRBD1. Losses at the gene ends were 2 bases for V and 5 bases for J; bases not matched to a gene: 6. This CDR3 has 15 residues. Germline V gene lookup returns CDR1 MNHNS and CDR2 SASEGT. The chain's CDR3 is CASSEMGQGGETQYF. The CDR3 bases are TGTGCCAGCAGTGAAATGGGACAGGGAGGGGAGACCCAGTACTTC.

This clone is categorized as medium-sized. This rearrangement joins TRBV28 to TRBJ2-3; D is perhaps TRBD2 (6 bases). The V end was cut by 7 bases, the J end by 0 bases, with 17 bases between. There are 16 residues in the CDR3. Germline V gene data show CDR1 as MDHEN and CDR2 as SYDVKM. This CDR3 reads CASKELGRISTDTQYF. DNA of the CDR3: TGTGCCAGCAAGGAATTGGGGAGGATTAGCACAGATACGCAGTATTTT.

The chain combines TRBV3-1 (or the pseudogene TRBV3-2) with TRBJ1-2; 10 positions match TRBD1. V shed 1 base and J 12 bases; nucleotides not matched to a gene: 8. Germline CDR1 and CDR2: LGHDT and YNNKEL (reference sequence). The CDR3 loop spans 14 amino acids. The CDR3 DNA is TGTGCCAGCAGCCAAGGATGGGACAGGGGCCACCACACCTTC. Its protein product is CASSQGWDRGHHTF.

This clone was counted only a few times. The genes are TRBV14 and TRBJ2-7; possible D gene TRBD1, 6 bases. The CDR3 consists of 13 residues. The V end was cut by 3 bases, the J end by 4 bases, with 10 bases between. Germline CDR1 is SGHDN and CDR2 is FVKESK. CDR3 region: CASSHYDRYEQYF. CDR3 nucleotides: TGTGCCAGCAGCCATTACGACAGGTACGAGCAGTACTTC.